The 16 T cell receptor beta chains in this list originate from one sample, sequenced in a study of blood T cell repertoires in COVID-19. Sequenced by immunoSEQ multiplex PCR; TCRdb stores in-frame clones only, minus some. The profile shows approximately 180,000 clones, 81% of them singletons. What was sequenced was peripheral blood. The receptors were gathered from a woman aged 80 or over with COVID-19, enrolled during active disease.

The chain uses TRBV4-1 and TRBJ2-3; tentative D call: TRBD2 (7 bases). Germline lookup yields CDR1 MGHRA and CDR2 YSYEKL. Trimming pared 3 bases from V and 4 bases from J, leaving 17 bases between. This CDR3 spans 16 amino acids. The CDR3 loop is CASSQPGRGVADTQYF. In nucleotides, the CDR3 is TGCGCCAGCAGCCAGCCGGGGAGGGGGGTTGCAGATACGCAGTATTTT.

The chain carries TRBV6-5 and TRBJ2-7, with a possible D match to TRBD1 (5 bases). Trimming shortened V by 6 bases and J by 0 bases, and 15 bases separated the two germline ends. The germline CDR1 and CDR2 sequences are MNHEY and SVGAGI. The CDR3 covers 15 residues. CDR3 bases: TGTGCCAGCAGACAAACCTGGGGCAGCTCCTACGAGCAGTACTTC. Encoded protein: CASRQTWGSSYEQYF.

This clone was observed once. The V gene is TRBV10-3, the J gene TRBJ2-7; tentatively, D is TRBD2 (6 bases). The CDR3 runs 14 residues. Germline assignment: CDR1 ENHRY and CDR2 SYGVKD. V shed 2 bases and J shed 7 bases, with 15 bases lying between them. CDR3 protein: CAISEKFGGNEQYF. For the CDR3, the DNA is TGTGCCATCAGTGAGAAATTCGGGGGTAATGAGCAGTACTTC.

The chain links TRBV21-1 to TRBJ2-7; the table's D call TRBD1 went unverified against the DNA. TRBV21-1 is listed as a pseudogene. The CDR3 loop spans 18 amino acids. DNA of the CDR3: TGTGCCAGCAGCAAAGTAAGGGGCGGGGACAGGGGTACCTACGAGCAGTACTTC. This encodes CASSKVRGGDRGTYEQYF.

V usage is TRBV5-4 and J usage is TRBJ2-7; D is ambiguous. V dropped 4 bases and J dropped 5 bases, with 13 bases sitting between them. Germline V gene sequence: CDR1 SGHNT, CDR2 YYREEE (reference sequence). The CDR3 runs 13 residues. This CDR3 reads CASSGWALDEQYF. The CDR3 bases are TGTGCCAGCAGCGGGTGGGCCCTTGACGAGCAGTACTTC.

This chain links TRBV27 with TRBJ2-7; TRBD2 agrees at 11 bases. The germline CDR1 and CDR2 sequences are MNHEY and SMNVEV (reference sequence). V shed 3 bases, J shed 7 bases, and the junction held 8 bases outside the gene matches. The CDR3 is 15 residues long. The CDR3 DNA reads as TGTGCCAGCAGTTTTAGTCTAGCGGGAGGTCGGGAGCAGTACTTC. Its translation is CASSFSLAGGREQYF.

This clone was counted a few times. The chain has TRBV2 and TRBJ2-1; TRBD1 agrees at 7 bases. The CDR3 contains 13 residues. The germline CDR1 and CDR2 sequences are SNHLY and FYNNEI. V gave up 6 bases and J gave up 6 bases; unmatched junction bases: 5. The CDR3 nucleotides read TGTGCCAGCAGGGGGGACAGTTTCAATGAGCAGTTCTTC. Translating gives CASRGDSFNEQFF.

This clone was seen just once. The chain couples TRBV7-2 to TRBJ2-1; D is unclear. V was clipped by 2 bases and J by 2 bases, with 7 bases between them. The germline V gene encodes CDR1 SGHTA and CDR2 FQGNSA. There are 14 residues in the CDR3. CDR3 sequence reads: CASSLITTYNEQFF. CDR3 nucleotides: TGTGCCAGCAGCTTAATTACTACCTACAATGAGCAGTTCTTC.

This chain uses TRBV2 with TRBJ1-1; 9 nucleotides align to TRBD1. The CDR3 length is 15 residues. Germline CDR1 SNHLY, CDR2 FYNNEI. V shed 5 bases, J shed 1 base, and the junction held 5 bases outside the gene matches. The CDR3: CASSFGQGTNTEAFF. The CDR3 DNA follows: TGTGCCAGCAGTTTTGGACAGGGGACGAACACTGAAGCTTTCTTT.

CDR3 nucleotides: TGTGCCAGCAGCCGCGGGTCGGGACAGGGGTACGAGCAGTACTTC. Protein: CASSRGSGQGYEQYF. V and J are TRBV27 and TRBJ2-7; 10 nucleotides align to TRBD1. This CDR3 is built from 15 residues. Germline V gene lookup returns CDR1 MNHEY and CDR2 SMNVEV (reference sequence). V shed 6 bases, J shed 4 bases, and the junction held 9 bases outside the gene matches.

The CDR3, as DNA: TGTGCCATCAGTGGCCGGGGGGGAGCAGATACGCAGTATTTT. Protein sequence: CAISGRGGADTQYF. J is TRBJ2-3 and V is TRBV10-3; TRBD2 matches at 8 bases. The CDR3 is made up of 14 amino acids. J was trimmed by 4 bases and V by 4 bases; bases with no gene match: 4. Germline V gene data show CDR1 as ENHRY and CDR2 as SYGVKD.

The J gene is TRBJ1-2, the V gene TRBV6-2 or TRBV6-3, with D possibly TRBD1 on 6 matching bases. This CDR3 spans 15 amino acids. V gave up 6 bases and J gave up 1 base, with 15 bases separating them. Looked up from germline, CDR1 is MNHEY and CDR2 is SVGEGT. CDR3 bases: TGTGCCAGCAGCTCATACAGGGTGATTAACTATGGCTACACCTTC. Encoded protein: CASSSYRVINYGYTF.

This clone was counted once. V gene TRBV7-9 combines with J gene TRBJ2-1, with a possible D match to TRBD2 (7 bases). The CDR3 is 16 amino acids. CDR1 and CDR2 (germline): SEHNR, FQNEAQ (reference sequence). With 5 bases removed from V and 0 bases from J, the gap between germline ends came to 14 bases. The CDR3 sequence: CASSPGGGSSYNEQFF. CDR3 sequence (DNA): TGTGCCAGCAGCCCCGGGGGCGGGAGCTCCTACAATGAGCAGTTCTTC.

The chain couples TRBV18 to TRBJ2-3; D is undetermined. Germline-derived CDR1 and CDR2 are KGHSH and LQKENI. CDR3 size: 13 residues. Trimming pared 10 bases from V and 1 base from J, leaving 12 bases between. CDR3 sequence (DNA): TGTGCCAACCGAGAGTCCGGCACAGATACGCAGTATTTT. It yields the protein CANRESGTDTQYF.

The chain recombines TRBV14 with TRBJ2-6, with D perhaps TRBD1 (6 bases). The V end was cut by 6 bases, the J end by 0 bases, with 12 bases between. The CDR3 is 16 residues long. CDR1 and CDR2 (germline): SGHDN, FVKESK. CDR3 in amino acids: CASRPTGASGANVLTF. CDR3 nucleotides: TGTGCCAGCAGACCGACAGGCGCCTCTGGGGCCAACGTCCTGACTTTC. Based on the CDR3 plus reference TRBV14 and TRBJ2-6, the full variable domain is EAGVTQFPSHSVIEKGQTVTLRCDPISGHDNLYWYRRVMGKEIKFLLHFVKESKQDESGMPNNRFLAERTGGTYSTLKVQPAELEDSGVYFCASRPTGASGANVLTFGAGSRLTVL.

The rearrangement uses TRBV19 and TRBJ2-2, with D maybe TRBD1 (5 bases). The germline gives CDR1 LNHDA, CDR2 SQIVND (reference sequence). Trimming took 1 base from V and 1 from J, leaving 7 bases between them. The length of the CDR3 is 15 residues. The CDR3 DNA follows: TGTGCCAGTAGTATAGGGACATTGAACACCGGGGAGCTGTTTTTT. Its translation: CASSIGTLNTGELFF.